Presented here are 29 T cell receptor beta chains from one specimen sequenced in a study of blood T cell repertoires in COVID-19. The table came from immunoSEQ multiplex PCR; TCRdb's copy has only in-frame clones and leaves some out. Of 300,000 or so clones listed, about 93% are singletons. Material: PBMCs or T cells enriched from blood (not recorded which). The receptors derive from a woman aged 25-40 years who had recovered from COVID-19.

CDR3 loop: CASSQGRDSNYNEQFF. The CDR3 DNA follows: TGCGCCAGCAGCCAGGGTCGGGACAGCAACTACAATGAGCAGTTCTTC. This chain links TRBV4-1 with TRBJ2-1, with TRBD1 identical over 7 bases. The CDR3 extends over 16 amino acids. V shed 3 bases, J shed 3 bases, and the junction held 8 bases outside the gene matches. Germline CDR1 reads MGHRA; CDR2 reads YSYEKL.

In nucleotides, the CDR3 is TGTGCCAGCACCCCAAAGGATCTGGGGAGCGATTCACCCCTCCACTTT. It translates to CASTPKDLGSDSPLHF. V usage is TRBV7-9 and J usage is TRBJ1-6; D remains ambiguous. Germline lookup yields CDR1 SEHNR and CDR2 FQNEAQ (reference sequence). This CDR3 comprises 16 residues. Trimming cost V 7 bases and J 8 bases, with 21 bases left between them.

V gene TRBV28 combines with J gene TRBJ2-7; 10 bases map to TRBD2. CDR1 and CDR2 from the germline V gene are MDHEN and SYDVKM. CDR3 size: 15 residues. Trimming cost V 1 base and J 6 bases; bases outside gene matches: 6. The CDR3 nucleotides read TGTGCCAGCAGTTTATACCCCGGACTAGCGGTCGAGCAGTACTTC. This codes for CASSLYPGLAVEQYF.

CDR3 loop: CASKETGGHEQYF. DNA of the CDR3: TGTGCCAGCAAAGAGACAGGGGGCCACGAGCAGTACTTC. The rearrangement uses TRBV2 and TRBJ2-7, with 10 positions matching TRBD1. The J segment lost 5 bases and the V segment lost 7 bases, leaving 5 bases of the junction unmatched. Germline CDR1 and CDR2: SNHLY and FYNNEI. This CDR3 has 13 amino acids.

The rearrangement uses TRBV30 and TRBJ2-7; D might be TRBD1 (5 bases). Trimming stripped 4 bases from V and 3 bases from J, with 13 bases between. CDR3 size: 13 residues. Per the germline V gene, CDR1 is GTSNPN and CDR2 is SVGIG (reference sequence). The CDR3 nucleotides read TGTGCCTGGACTGGTAACAGGATCTACGAGCAGTACTTC. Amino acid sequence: CAWTGNRIYEQYF. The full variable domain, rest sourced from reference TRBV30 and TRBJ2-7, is SQTIHQWPATLVQPVGSPLSLECTVEGTSNPNLYWYRQAAGRGLQLLFYSVGIGQISSEVPQNLSASRPQDRQFILSSKKLLLSDSGFYLCAWTGNRIYEQYFGPGTRLTVT.

The CDR3 reads CASSSLSPGELFF. In DNA, the CDR3 is TGTGCCAGCAGTTCTTTGAGCCCCGGGGAGCTGTTTTTT. The V and J genes are TRBV6-2 or TRBV6-3 and TRBJ2-2; no reliable D call. The V end was cut by 4 bases, the J end by 6 bases, with 9 bases between. This CDR3 is 13 amino acids long. The germline gives CDR1 MNHEY, CDR2 SVGEGT.

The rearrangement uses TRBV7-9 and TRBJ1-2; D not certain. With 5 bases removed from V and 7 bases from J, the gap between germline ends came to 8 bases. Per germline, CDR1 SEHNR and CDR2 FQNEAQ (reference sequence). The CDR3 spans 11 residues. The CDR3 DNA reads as TGTGCCAGCAGCGGCGGGGTTGGCTACACCTTC. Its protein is CASSGGVGYTF.

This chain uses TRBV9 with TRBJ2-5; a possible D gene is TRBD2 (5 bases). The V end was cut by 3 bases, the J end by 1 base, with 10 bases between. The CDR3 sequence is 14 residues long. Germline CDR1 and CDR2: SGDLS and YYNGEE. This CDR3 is CASSASGAQETQYF. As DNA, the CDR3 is TGTGCCAGCAGCGCCAGCGGAGCCCAAGAGACCCAGTACTTC.

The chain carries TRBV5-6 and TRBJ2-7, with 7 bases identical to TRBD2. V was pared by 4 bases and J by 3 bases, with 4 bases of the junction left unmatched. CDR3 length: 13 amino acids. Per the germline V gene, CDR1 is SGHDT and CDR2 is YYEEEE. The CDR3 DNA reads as TGTGCCAGCAGCACCGGGGGGAACTACGAGCAGTACTTC. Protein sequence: CASSTGGNYEQYF.

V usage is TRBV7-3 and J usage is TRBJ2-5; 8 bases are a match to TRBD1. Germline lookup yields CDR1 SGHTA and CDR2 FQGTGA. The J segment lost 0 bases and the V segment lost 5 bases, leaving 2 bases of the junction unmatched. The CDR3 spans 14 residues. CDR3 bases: TGTGCCAGCAGCCAGGGGGCGGACCAAGAGACCCAGTACTTC. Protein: CASSQGADQETQYF.

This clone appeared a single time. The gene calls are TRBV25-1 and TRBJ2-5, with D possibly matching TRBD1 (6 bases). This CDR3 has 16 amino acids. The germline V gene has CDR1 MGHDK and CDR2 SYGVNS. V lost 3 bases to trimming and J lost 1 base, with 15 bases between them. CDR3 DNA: TGTGCCAGCAGTGATCCCCCGGGCAGGGGCCAAGAGACCCAGTACTTC. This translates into CASSDPPGRGQETQYF.

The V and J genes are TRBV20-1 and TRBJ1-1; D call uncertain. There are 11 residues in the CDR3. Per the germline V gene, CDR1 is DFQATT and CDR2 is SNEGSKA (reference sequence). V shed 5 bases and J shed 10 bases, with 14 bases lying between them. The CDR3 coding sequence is TGCAGTGCTGACCGGGAGCGAGGAGCTTTCTTT. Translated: CSADRERGAFF.

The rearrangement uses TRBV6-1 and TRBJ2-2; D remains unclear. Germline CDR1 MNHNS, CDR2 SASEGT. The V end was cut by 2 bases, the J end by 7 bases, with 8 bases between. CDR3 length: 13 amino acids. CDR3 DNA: TGTGCCAGCAGTGAAAAATTCGGCGGGGAGCTGTTTTTT. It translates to CASSEKFGGELFF.

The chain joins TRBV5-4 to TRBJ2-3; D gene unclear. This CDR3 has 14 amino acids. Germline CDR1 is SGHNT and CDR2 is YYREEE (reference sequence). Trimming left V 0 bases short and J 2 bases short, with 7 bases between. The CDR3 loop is CASSLAGITDTQYF. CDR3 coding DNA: TGTGCCAGCAGCTTGGCCGGTATCACAGATACGCAGTATTTT. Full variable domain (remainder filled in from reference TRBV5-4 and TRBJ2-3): ETGVTQSPTHLIKTRGQQVTLRCSSQSGHNTVSWYQQALGQGPQFIFQYYREEENGRGNFPPRFSGLQFPNYSSELNVNALELDDSALYLCASSLAGITDTQYFGPGTRLTVL.

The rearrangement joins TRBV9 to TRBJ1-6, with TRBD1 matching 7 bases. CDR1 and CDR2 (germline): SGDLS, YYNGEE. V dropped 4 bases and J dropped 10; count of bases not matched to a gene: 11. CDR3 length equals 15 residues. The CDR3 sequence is CASSPRDRSWSPLHF. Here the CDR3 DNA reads TGTGCCAGCAGCCCACGGGACAGAAGTTGGTCACCCCTCCACTTT.

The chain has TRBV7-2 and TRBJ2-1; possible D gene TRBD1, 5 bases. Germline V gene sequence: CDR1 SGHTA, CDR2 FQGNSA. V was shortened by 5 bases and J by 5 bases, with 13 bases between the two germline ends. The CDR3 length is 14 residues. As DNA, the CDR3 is TGTGCCAGCAGCCTAAGGGGTGTCGACAATGAGCAGTTCTTC. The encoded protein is CASSLRGVDNEQFF.

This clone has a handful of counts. CDR3 bases: TGTGCCAGCAGTTCAGGGGTATTGCCCCTCCACTTT. Encoded protein: CASSSGVLPLHF. V and J are TRBV27 and TRBJ1-6, with a tentative D call TRBD1 (6 bases). Germline-derived CDR1 and CDR2 are MNHEY and SMNVEV (reference sequence). The V end lost 4 bases, the J end lost 13 bases, and 11 bases lay between the germline ends. There are 12 residues in the CDR3.

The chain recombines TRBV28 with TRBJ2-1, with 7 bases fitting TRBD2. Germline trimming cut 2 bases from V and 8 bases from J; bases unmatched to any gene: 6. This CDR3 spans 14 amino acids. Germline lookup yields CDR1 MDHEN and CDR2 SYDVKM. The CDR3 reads CASSLPGRRDEQFF. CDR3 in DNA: TGTGCCAGCAGTTTACCCGGGAGGAGGGATGAGCAGTTCTTC.

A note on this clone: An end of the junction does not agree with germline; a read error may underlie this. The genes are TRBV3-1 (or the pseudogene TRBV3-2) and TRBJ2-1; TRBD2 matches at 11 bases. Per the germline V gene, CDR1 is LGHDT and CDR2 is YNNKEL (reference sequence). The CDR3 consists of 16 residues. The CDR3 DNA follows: TGTGCCAGCACCCAAACGACTAGCGGGACTAACAATGAGCAGTTCTTC. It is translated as CASTQTTSGTNNEQFF.

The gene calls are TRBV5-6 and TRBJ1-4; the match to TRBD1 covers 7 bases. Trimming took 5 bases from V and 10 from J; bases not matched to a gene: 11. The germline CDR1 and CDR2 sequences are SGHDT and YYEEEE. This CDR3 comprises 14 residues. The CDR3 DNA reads TGTGCCAGCAGGAGGAGCAGGGGGTCCGGAAAACTGTTTTTT. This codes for CASRRSRGSGKLFF.

DNA of the CDR3: TGTGCCAGCAGTCGAACTCCGAGGAACACCGGGGAGCTGTTTTTT. This codes for CASSRTPRNTGELFF. The genes are TRBV28 and TRBJ2-2; D uncertain. V lost 5 bases and J lost 1, with 11 bases in between. This CDR3 contains 15 residues. CDR1 is MDHEN and CDR2 is SYDVKM in the germline V gene.

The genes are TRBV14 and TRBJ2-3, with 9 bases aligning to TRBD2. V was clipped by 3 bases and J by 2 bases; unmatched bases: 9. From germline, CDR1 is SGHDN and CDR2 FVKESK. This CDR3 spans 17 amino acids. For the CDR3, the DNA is TGTGCCAGCAGCCATACGACTAGCGGATCCTACACAGATACGCAGTATTTT. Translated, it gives CASSHTTSGSYTDTQYF. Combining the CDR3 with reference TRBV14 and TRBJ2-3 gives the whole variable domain EAGVTQFPSHSVIEKGQTVTLRCDPISGHDNLYWYRRVMGKEIKFLLHFVKESKQDESGMPNNRFLAERTGGTYSTLKVQPAELEDSGVYFCASSHTTSGSYTDTQYFGPGTRLTVL.

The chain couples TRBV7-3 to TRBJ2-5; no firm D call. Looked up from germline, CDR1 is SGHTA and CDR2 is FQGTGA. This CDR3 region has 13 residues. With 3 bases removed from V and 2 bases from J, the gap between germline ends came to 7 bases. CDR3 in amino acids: CASSFAQQETQYF. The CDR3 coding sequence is TGTGCCAGCAGCTTCGCCCAGCAAGAGACCCAGTACTTC.

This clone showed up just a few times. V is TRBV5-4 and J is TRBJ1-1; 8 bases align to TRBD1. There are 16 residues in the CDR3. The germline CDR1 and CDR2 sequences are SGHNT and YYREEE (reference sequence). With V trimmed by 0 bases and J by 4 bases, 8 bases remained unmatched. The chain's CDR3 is CASSLANDRGGTEAFF. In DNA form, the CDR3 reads TGTGCCAGCAGCTTGGCCAACGACAGGGGCGGCACTGAAGCTTTCTTT. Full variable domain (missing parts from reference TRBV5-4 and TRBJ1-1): ETGVTQSPTHLIKTRGQQVTLRCSSQSGHNTVSWYQQALGQGPQFIFQYYREEENGRGNFPPRFSGLQFPNYSSELNVNALELDDSALYLCASSLANDRGGTEAFFGQGTRLTVV.

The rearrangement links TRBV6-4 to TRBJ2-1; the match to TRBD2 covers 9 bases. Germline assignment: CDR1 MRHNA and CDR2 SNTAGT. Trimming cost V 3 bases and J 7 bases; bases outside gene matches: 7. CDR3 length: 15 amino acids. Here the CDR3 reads CASSEVSGSMNEQFF. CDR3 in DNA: TGTGCCAGCAGTGAGGTTAGCGGGAGTATGAATGAGCAGTTCTTC.

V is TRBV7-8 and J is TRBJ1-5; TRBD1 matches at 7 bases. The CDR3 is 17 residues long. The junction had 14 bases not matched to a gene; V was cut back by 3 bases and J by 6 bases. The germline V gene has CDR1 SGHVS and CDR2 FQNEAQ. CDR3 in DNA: TGTGCCAGCAGCTTGCAATTACACAGGGGCACGGGTCAGCCCCAGCATTTT. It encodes CASSLQLHRGTGQPQHF.

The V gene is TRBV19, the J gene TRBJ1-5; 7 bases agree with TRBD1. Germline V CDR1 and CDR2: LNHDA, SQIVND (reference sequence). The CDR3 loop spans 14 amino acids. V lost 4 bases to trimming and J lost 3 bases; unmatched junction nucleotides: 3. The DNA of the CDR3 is TGTGCCAGTAGTAAGGGACAGTTCAATCAGCCCCAGCATTTT. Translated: CASSKGQFNQPQHF.

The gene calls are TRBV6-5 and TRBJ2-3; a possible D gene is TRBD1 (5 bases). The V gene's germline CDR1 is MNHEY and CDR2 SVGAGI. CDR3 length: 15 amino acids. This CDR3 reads CVTREGAPPTDTQYF. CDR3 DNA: TGTGTTACCCGAGAAGGGGCTCCCCCTACAGATACGCAGTATTTT.

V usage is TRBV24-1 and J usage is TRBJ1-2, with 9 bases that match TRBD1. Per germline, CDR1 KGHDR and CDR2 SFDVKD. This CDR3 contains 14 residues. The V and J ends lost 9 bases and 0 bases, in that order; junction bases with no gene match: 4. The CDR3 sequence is CATSRTGANYGYTF. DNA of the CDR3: TGTGCCACCTCCAGGACAGGGGCTAACTATGGCTACACCTTC.